This entry describes one T cell receptor (beta chain). Under the authors' procedure: The assay estimated nucleated cells by amplifying reference gene primers. This table comes from immunoSEQ multiplex PCR, and its TCRdb copy is limited to in-frame clones, with some not included. Clonal size and the V and J genes are those of that table, whereas D and trimming came from the DNA. In the table there are more than 150,000 clones, roughly 84% of which are singletons. Germline V gene lookup returns CDR1 KGHDR and CDR2 SFDVKD. This CDR3 region has 15 residues. V lost 5 bases and J 3 bases, leaving 13 bases between the germline ends. The sample originates from a study of blood T cell repertoires in COVID-19. Across the whole study: Specimens from acute and convalescent COVID-19 originated in the United States, Italy and Spain. Sample material is recorded as cDNA or gDNA derived from T cells, B-cell-depleted T cells, or PBMCs.

The clonotype was recovered from a man aged 45-65 years with active or convalescent COVID-19. J is TRBJ1-5 and V is TRBV24-1; D ambiguous. The sample consisted of peripheral blood. The CDR3 here is CATSGTVSNNQPQHF. In DNA, the CDR3 is TGTGCCACCAGTGGCACGGTAAGCAACAATCAGCCCCAGCATTTT.